The 28 T cell receptor beta chains in this list originate from one sample, sequenced in a study of blood T cell repertoires in COVID-19. This table comes from immunoSEQ multiplex PCR, and its TCRdb copy is limited to in-frame clones, with some not included. This repertoire shows 62,000 or so clones, 80% to 90% found once; its top ten account for approximately 1.4%. Sequenced sample: peripheral blood. Receptors were obtained from a woman between 55 and 75 years old with acute or convalescent COVID-19.

The DNA of the CDR3 is TGTGCCAGCAGCAAAGAGGTCAGGGCTATCACTCAGCCCCAGCATTTT. This codes for CASSKEVRAITQPQHF. This chain links TRBV21-1 with TRBJ1-5; TRBD1, the table's D call, was not compared with the DNA. TRBV21-1 is a recognized pseudogene. This CDR3 has 16 amino acids.

This clone was picked up one time. The chain uses TRBV30 and TRBJ1-2, with a tentative D call TRBD1 (5 bases). Germline-derived CDR1 and CDR2 are GTSNPN and SVGIG (reference sequence). Trimming took 2 bases from V and 4 from J, leaving 14 bases between them. This CDR3 is built from 14 residues. CDR3 nucleotides: TGTGCCTGGAGTTTGCTCGGGGGTAGCTATGGCTACACCTTC. Encoded protein: CAWSLLGGSYGYTF.

The chain combines TRBV15 with TRBJ1-5; D not resolved. V was shortened by 1 base and J by 6 bases, with 13 bases between the two germline ends. The germline gives CDR1 LNHNV, CDR2 YYDKDF (reference sequence). CDR3 length equals 15 residues. This CDR3 reads CATSRGSSGGQPQHF. In DNA form, the CDR3 reads TGTGCCACCAGCAGAGGTTCGTCAGGAGGTCAGCCCCAGCATTTT.

The V call is TRBV6-5, the J call TRBJ1-5; no definite D call. The germline CDR1 and CDR2 sequences are MNHEY and SVGAGI. V shed 8 bases and J shed 2 bases, with 7 bases lying between them. CDR3 length: 12 residues. The CDR3 region has the DNA TGTGCCAGCGGAGTCCGCAATCAGCCCCAGCATTTT. Residues: CASGVRNQPQHF.

This sequence joins TRBV11-2 and TRBJ1-3; D possibly corresponds to TRBD1 (5 bases). The germline CDR1 and CDR2 sequences are SGHAT and FQNNGV. The V gene lost 5 bases and the J gene lost 9 bases, with 14 bases spanning the gap. The CDR3 length is 13 residues. The CDR3 here is CASSPLGGGTIYF. CDR3 DNA sequence: TGTGCCAGCAGCCCTTTGGGGGGTGGCACCATATATTTT.

This clone occurred once. The chain couples TRBV30 to TRBJ1-2; a possible D gene is TRBD1 (6 bases). Germline-derived CDR1 and CDR2 are GTSNPN and SVGIG (reference sequence). This CDR3 region has 13 residues. Trimming shortened V by 1 base and J by 9 bases, and 15 bases separated the two germline ends. The CDR3 DNA reads as TGTGCCTGGAGTGAGGGGGGGGCCTACAGCTACACCTTC. Translating it yields CAWSEGGAYSYTF.

This clone was seen only once. V is TRBV6-1 and J is TRBJ1-2, with D perhaps TRBD1 (5 bases). V lost 2 bases and J lost 3, with 13 bases in between. Per the germline V gene, CDR1 is MNHNS and CDR2 is SASEGT. This CDR3 region has 15 residues. The CDR3 DNA reads TGTGCCAGCAGTGAACGGCGGGGCAGCTACTATGGCTACACCTTC. Translation gives CASSERRGSYYGYTF.

The chain uses TRBV7-8 and TRBJ2-7, with 8 bases that match TRBD2. V gave up 0 bases and J gave up 5 bases; unmatched junction bases: 18. CDR1 and CDR2 (germline): SGHVS, FQNEAQ. The CDR3 sequence is 19 residues long. The CDR3 region has the DNA TGTGCCAGCAGCTTAGCCCGCGTCTTTCAGCGGGGGAGGGTACACGAGCAGTACTTC. Residues: CASSLARVFQRGRVHEQYF.

This clone has more than one count but fewer than ten. The junction and the germline gene differ at one end; a read error may be behind it. V usage is TRBV10-3 and J usage is TRBJ2-7; weak D call: TRBD1 (7 bases). In germline, CDR1 is ENHRY, CDR2 SYGVKD. The CDR3 is made up of 12 amino acids. The chain's CDR3 is CAINRDLWTGGF. The CDR3, as DNA: TGTGCCATCAATAGGGACTTATGGACAGGAGGCTTC.

The J gene is TRBJ2-3, the V gene TRBV14, with 8 bases aligning to TRBD2. Per the germline V gene, CDR1 is SGHDN and CDR2 is FVKESK. The CDR3 totals 15 residues. V gave up 5 bases and J gave up 2 bases; unmatched junction bases: 6. Here the CDR3 reads CASSYLAGLTDTQYF. The CDR3 nucleotides are TGTGCCAGCAGCTATTTAGCGGGGCTCACAGATACGCAGTATTTT.

The chain employs TRBV5-6 and TRBJ2-5; TRBD2 matches at 12 bases. The junction had 12 bases not matched to a gene; V was cut back by 4 bases and J by 5 bases. CDR1 is SGHDT and CDR2 is YYEEEE in the germline V gene. The CDR3 length is 17 residues. The CDR3 DNA reads TGTGCCAGCAGCCCTTGGTCTAGCGGGAGGGCTAGGGAGACCCAGTACTTC. Translated: CASSPWSSGRARETQYF.

CDR3 amino acids: CAIDPGTGGNEQYF. In DNA, the CDR3 is TGTGCCATTGATCCCGGGACAGGGGGGAATGAGCAGTACTTC. The V call is TRBV30, the J call TRBJ2-7, with 11 positions matching TRBD1. CDR1 and CDR2 from the germline V gene are GTSNPN and SVGIG (reference sequence). CDR3 length: 14 residues. V was clipped by 8 bases and J by 7 bases; unmatched bases: 13.

The chain is built from TRBV30 and TRBJ2-1; D not certain. CDR1 GTSNPN and CDR2 SVGIG come from the germline V gene (reference sequence). V was clipped by 2 bases and J by 0 bases, with 8 bases between them. The length of the CDR3 is 14 residues. The CDR3 nucleotides read TGTGCCTGGAGTCCACCCGGCTCCTACAATGAGCAGTTCTTC. It codes for CAWSPPGSYNEQFF.

The V and J genes are TRBV4-1 and TRBJ1-6; 12 bases line up with TRBD1. There are 17 residues in the CDR3. Losses at the gene ends were 3 bases for V and 7 bases for J; bases not matched to a gene: 7. Per germline, CDR1 MGHRA and CDR2 YSYEKL. CDR3 in DNA: TGCGCCAGCAGCCACCTCCGGGACAGGGGGCGGAATTCACCCCTCCACTTT. Its protein product is CASSHLRDRGRNSPLHF.

The rearrangement links TRBV27 to TRBJ1-1, with D perhaps TRBD1 (6 bases). This CDR3 has 14 residues. Germline V lookup: CDR1 MNHEY, CDR2 SMNVEV (reference sequence). The V gene lost 3 bases and the J gene lost 4 bases, with 12 bases spanning the gap. The chain's CDR3 is CASSFRTGTTEAFF. The DNA for the CDR3 is TGTGCCAGCAGTTTTCGAACAGGGACCACTGAAGCTTTCTTT.

The rearrangement uses TRBV2 and TRBJ1-2, with TRBD1 as a possible D gene (6 bases). Trimming took off 6 bases at V and 7 bases at J, with 18 bases between the two ends. Germline CDR1 reads SNHLY; CDR2 reads FYNNEI. CDR3 length equals 14 residues. Here the CDR3 reads CASRQGGGNAGYTF. The CDR3 DNA sequence: TGTGCCAGCAGACAGGGCGGAGGTAACGCTGGCTACACCTTC.

The chain joins TRBV27 to TRBJ2-3, with 14 bases identical to TRBD2. CDR1 and CDR2 from the germline V gene are MNHEY and SMNVEV (reference sequence). With V trimmed by 8 bases and J by 6 bases, 19 bases remained unmatched. The CDR3 runs to 19 residues. The CDR3 spells CASRSRLAGGLIVSDTQYF. CDR3 DNA: TGTGCCAGCCGTTCGAGACTAGCGGGGGGGCTAATCGTCTCCGATACGCAGTATTTT.

J is TRBJ2-2 and V is TRBV3-1 (or the pseudogene TRBV3-2); TRBD2 matches at 8 bases. Per the germline V gene, CDR1 is LGHDT and CDR2 is YNNKEL (reference sequence). The junction had 4 bases not matched to a gene; V was cut back by 4 bases and J by 6 bases. The CDR3 spans 14 residues. The CDR3 spells CASSPGTRSGELFF. DNA for the CDR3: TGTGCCAGCAGCCCGGGGACTAGATCCGGGGAGCTGTTTTTT.

This clone was recorded once. V is TRBV18 and J is TRBJ1-1, with D hard to call. This CDR3 has 13 residues. Germline V gives CDR1 KGHSH, CDR2 LQKENI. Deletions cut 4 bases from V and 1 base from J, with 7 bases between. The CDR3 protein is CASSLTTNTEAFF. The DNA for the CDR3 is TGTGCCAGCTCACTCACAACGAACACTGAAGCTTTCTTT. Based on the CDR3 plus reference TRBV18 and TRBJ1-1, the full variable domain is NAGVMQNPRHLVRRRGQEARLRCSPMKGHSHVYWYRQLPEEGLKFMVYLQKENIIDESGMPKERFSAEFPKEGPSILRIQQVVRGDSAAYFCASSLTTNTEAFFGQGTRLTVV.

V usage is TRBV5-1 and J usage is TRBJ1-2, with TRBD1 matching over 9 bases. This CDR3 has 14 residues. Per germline, CDR1 SGHRS and CDR2 YFSETQ. J was trimmed by 5 bases and V by 2 bases; bases with no gene match: 4. DNA for the CDR3: TGCGCCAGCAGCTTCCCGGACAGGGGTTATGGCTACACCTTC. Translation gives CASSFPDRGYGYTF.

To note about this clone: The sample has other DNA sequences that encode this CDR3 too. The chain couples TRBV18 to TRBJ2-2; D gene ambiguous. The V gene's germline CDR1 is KGHSH and CDR2 LQKENI. The V and J ends lost 2 bases and 2 bases respectively, with 3 bases between them. The CDR3 runs 13 residues. CDR3 loop: CASSPSNTGELFF. In DNA, the CDR3 is TGTGCCAGCTCACCATCAAACACCGGGGAGCTGTTTTTT.

The gene calls are TRBV6-5 and TRBJ1-1, with D uncertain. The CDR3 covers 13 residues. Trimming removed 2 bases from V and 0 bases from J, with 4 bases in between. From germline, CDR1 is MNHEY and CDR2 SVGAGI. The CDR3 DNA follows: TGTGCCAGCAGTTACACGGTGAACACTGAAGCTTTCTTT. Its protein product is CASSYTVNTEAFF.

The chain has TRBV19 and TRBJ1-2, with TRBD1 identical over 9 bases. There are 14 residues in the CDR3. Germline-derived CDR1 and CDR2 are LNHDA and SQIVND (reference sequence). Losses at the gene ends were 2 bases for V and 5 bases for J; bases not matched to a gene: 3. CDR3 in amino acids: CASSIPGQGYGYTF. The CDR3 DNA follows: TGTGCCAGTAGTATACCGGGACAGGGTTATGGCTACACCTTC.

This chain uses TRBV19 with TRBJ1-4, with D perhaps TRBD1 (5 bases). This CDR3 contains 13 residues. Germline loops: CDR1 LNHDA, CDR2 SQIVND (reference sequence). The germline V and J ends were trimmed by 6 bases and 8 bases, with 13 bases remaining between them. The CDR3 sequence: CASSPHRGEKLFF. CDR3 DNA sequence: TGTGCCAGTAGCCCACATAGGGGCGAAAAACTGTTTTTT.

The chain combines TRBV30 with TRBJ1-1; D call uncertain. The length of the CDR3 is 12 residues. Looked up from germline, CDR1 is GTSNPN and CDR2 is SVGIG (reference sequence). V shed 3 bases and J shed 10 bases, with 15 bases lying between them. CDR3 coding DNA: TGTGCCTGGAGCGACTCCGGGATCCCAGCTTTCTTT. Its translation: CAWSDSGIPAFF.

J is TRBJ2-3 and V is TRBV10-3; 8 bases fit TRBD1. In germline, CDR1 is ENHRY, CDR2 SYGVKD. V gave up 8 bases and J gave up 2 bases; unmatched junction bases: 9. The length of the CDR3 is 15 residues. The chain's CDR3 is CAISASTGDTDTQYF. In DNA form, the CDR3 reads TGTGCCATCTCTGCTTCGACAGGGGACACAGATACGCAGTATTTT.

The chain is built from TRBV7-3 and TRBJ1-1, with TRBD1 as a possible D gene (5 bases). The germline V gene encodes CDR1 SGHTA and CDR2 FQGTGA. Trimming stripped 1 base from V and 7 bases from J, with 10 bases between. This CDR3 contains 13 residues. In DNA form, the CDR3 reads TGTGCCAGCAGCTTAAATCGGCAGGGTGAAGCTTTCTTT. It translates to CASSLNRQGEAFF.

This clone was seen only once. The V and J genes are TRBV7-3 and TRBJ2-2; D perhaps matches TRBD1 (6 bases). Germline V gene lookup returns CDR1 SGHTA and CDR2 FQGTGA. Trimming stripped 2 bases from V and 3 bases from J, with 10 bases between. The CDR3 runs 15 residues. The CDR3 coding sequence is TGTGCCAGCAGCTTATCCCAGGGGTACACCGGGGAGCTGTTTTTT. Its protein product is CASSLSQGYTGELFF.